One and the same sample provided the 6 T cell receptor beta chains below, sequenced in a study of technical replicates of blood from a few donors. Sequencing was performed with immunoSEQ multiplex PCR; in TCRdb, only in-frame clones are kept and a portion is missing. The sample consists of over 85,000 clones, 85% to 95% of them appearing once. The sequenced material came from T cells isolated from PBMCs. These receptors all stem from a human donor in good health.

DNA of the CDR3: TGTGCCAGCAGCGCCAGAACGGGGGGCGCGTTAGCCTACGAGCAGTACTTC. This codes for CASSARTGGALAYEQYF. V and J are TRBV7-8 and TRBJ2-7; tentative D call: TRBD2 (7 bases). The length of the CDR3 is 17 residues. V lost 5 bases to trimming and J lost 2 bases, with 22 bases between them. Germline V gives CDR1 SGHVS, CDR2 FQNEAQ.

The rearrangement links TRBV5-4 to TRBJ1-2, with 9 bases matching TRBD1. Germline V gene lookup returns CDR1 SGHNT and CDR2 YYREEE (reference sequence). The CDR3 runs to 17 residues. V shed 0 bases, J shed 4 bases, and the junction held 10 bases outside the gene matches. CDR3 bases: TGTGCCAGCAGCTTGGGGGACAGGGCTCGCGGACTCTATGGCTACACCTTC. Translating it yields CASSLGDRARGLYGYTF.

V is TRBV6-1 and J is TRBJ2-5; D gene uncertain. V was cut by 6 bases and J by 5 bases, with 13 bases left in between. The CDR3 extends over 13 amino acids. The germline CDR1 and CDR2 sequences are MNHNS and SASEGT. The CDR3 region is CASRGSSRETQYF. CDR3 nucleotide sequence: TGTGCCAGCAGGGGCAGCTCTCGGGAGACCCAGTACTTC.

This sequence joins TRBV10-3 and TRBJ2-3, with D possibly TRBD2 on 5 matching bases. The V and J ends lost 8 bases and 6 bases respectively, with 12 bases between them. CDR1 and CDR2 from the germline V gene are ENHRY and SYGVKD. CDR3 length equals 12 residues. CDR3 DNA: TGTGCCATCGCCCCGGCGGGTGATACGCAGTATTTT. Translating it yields CAIAPAGDTQYF.

The chain links TRBV6-6 to TRBJ2-3, with D unresolved. CDR1 and CDR2 from the germline V gene are MNHNY and SVGAGI (reference sequence). The CDR3 has 12 residues. The V end was cut by 4 bases, the J end by 5 bases, with 7 bases between. The CDR3 DNA is TGTGCCAGCAGTTTCCTTCTAGATACGCAGTATTTT. Translation: CASSFLLDTQYF.

The chain uses TRBV11-2 and TRBJ2-3; the D gene is possibly TRBD2 (6 bases). The CDR3 contains 14 residues. V lost 6 bases, J lost 7 bases, and 17 bases lay in between. The germline CDR1 and CDR2 sequences are SGHAT and FQNNGV. The CDR3 DNA is TGTGCCAGCAGGAACAACCGGGAGATTTATACGCAGTATTTT. This gives the protein CASRNNREIYTQYF.